This is a list of T cell receptor beta chains from one sample in a study of CD8+ T cells in alopecia areata. TCRdb's table, derived via immunoSEQ multiplex PCR, lists solely in-frame clones and lacks some. The sample carries 150,000 to 200,000 clones, 50% to 60% recorded once. Material: CD4+ T cells sorted from blood, obtained at week 0. Source of these receptors: a human donor with alopecia areata. Both conserved end residues are part of each CDR3. The order of the fields is J gene, V gene, D gene, clone size, CDR3 protein, CDR3 DNA. D genes are given only for firm matches. For some rows the clone size is stated as once, few or many, or as a class when expanded; others skip it.

j_gene: TRBJ2-5
v_gene: TRBV29-1
d_gene: NA
abundance: NA
CDR3aa: CSVAGRTQETQYF
CDR3nt: TGCAGCGTCGCGGGACGGACTCAAGAGACCCAGTACTTC

j_gene: TRBJ2-5
v_gene: TRBV5-1
d_gene: NA
abundance: NA
CDR3aa: CASSLEARKETQYF
CDR3nt: TGCGCCAGCAGCTTGGAGGCACGAAAAGAGACCCAGTACTTC

j_gene: TRBJ2-2
v_gene: TRBV2
d_gene: NA
abundance: NA
CDR3aa: CASSEAPGNTGELFF
CDR3nt: TGTGCCAGCAGTGAAGCACCAGGAAACACCGGGGAGCTGTTTTTT

j_gene: TRBJ1-4
v_gene: TRBV5-1
d_gene: TRBD1
abundance: NA
CDR3aa: CASSLSGQGYEKLFF
CDR3nt: TGCGCCAGCAGCCTGTCGGGACAGGGGTATGAAAAACTGTTTTTT

j_gene: TRBJ2-7
v_gene: TRBV6-5
d_gene: TRBD1
abundance: NA
CDR3aa: CASSRDRGQYEQYF
CDR3nt: TGTGCCAGCAGCCGGGACAGGGGGCAGTACGAGCAGTACTTC

j_gene: TRBJ1-2
v_gene: TRBV30
d_gene: NA
abundance: NA
CDR3aa: CAWSPGNYGYTF
CDR3nt: TGTGCCTGGAGTCCGGGGAATTATGGCTACACCTTC

j_gene: TRBJ2-7
v_gene: TRBV6-6
d_gene: TRBD1
abundance: NA
CDR3aa: CASSYHGTGNEQYF
CDR3nt: TGTGCCAGCAGTTACCACGGGACAGGGAACGAGCAGTACTTC

j_gene: TRBJ2-7
v_gene: TRBV29-1
d_gene: NA
abundance: NA
CDR3aa: CSVDGAGRGEQYF
CDR3nt: TGCAGCGTTGACGGCGCGGGCCGTGGGGAGCAGTACTTC

j_gene: TRBJ2-1
v_gene: TRBV2
d_gene: NA
abundance: few
CDR3aa: CASSRGRDGSEQFF
CDR3nt: TGTGCCAGCAGTAGAGGCAGGGACGGCAGTGAGCAGTTCTTC

j_gene: TRBJ1-1
v_gene: TRBV30
d_gene: TRBD1
abundance: NA
CDR3aa: CAWSRDRWTEAFF
CDR3nt: TGTGCCTGGAGCCGGGACAGGTGGACTGAAGCTTTCTTT

j_gene: TRBJ1-2
v_gene: TRBV29-1
d_gene: NA
abundance: few
CDR3aa: CSVAGGKGHYGYTF
CDR3nt: TGCAGCGTTGCGGGCGGAAAGGGGCACTATGGCTACACCTTC

j_gene: TRBJ1-1
v_gene: TRBV30
d_gene: NA
abundance: NA
CDR3aa: CAWSVVGGNTEAFF
CDR3nt: TGTGCCTGGAGTGTAGTAGGGGGGAACACTGAAGCTTTCTTT

j_gene: TRBJ2-2
v_gene: TRBV14
d_gene: NA
abundance: NA
CDR3aa: CASRHWADTGELFF
CDR3nt: TGTGCCAGCAGGCATTGGGCTGACACCGGGGAGCTGTTTTTT

j_gene: TRBJ2-5
v_gene: TRBV2
d_gene: NA
abundance: NA
CDR3aa: CASTTGTAKKAETQYF
CDR3nt: TGTGCCAGCACGACAGGGACTGCCAAAAAGGCTGAGACCCAGTACTTC

j_gene: TRBJ2-3
v_gene: TRBV7-8
d_gene: NA
abundance: NA
CDR3aa: CASSLDRAGSSQYF
CDR3nt: TGTGCCAGCAGCTTAGATCGGGCGGGCAGCAGTCAGTATTTT

j_gene: TRBJ2-1
v_gene: TRBV30
d_gene: TRBD2
abundance: NA
CDR3aa: CAWSVHGGMEQFF
CDR3nt: TGTGCCTGGAGTGTACACGGGGGGATGGAGCAGTTCTTC

j_gene: TRBJ1-4
v_gene: TRBV27
d_gene: NA
abundance: NA
CDR3aa: CASRRMVATNEKLFF
CDR3nt: TGTGCCAGCAGACGGATGGTCGCAACTAATGAAAAACTGTTTTTT

j_gene: TRBJ2-2
v_gene: TRBV27
d_gene: TRBD1
abundance: NA
CDR3aa: CASSLSKRGQGGTGELFF
CDR3nt: TGTGCCAGCAGTTTATCGAAGAGGGGACAGGGAGGGACCGGGGAGCTGTTTTTT

j_gene: TRBJ2-7
v_gene: TRBV5-1
d_gene: TRBD1
abundance: NA
CDR3aa: CASSLVQGTYEQYF
CDR3nt: TGCGCCAGCAGCTTGGTACAGGGGACCTACGAGCAGTACTTC

j_gene: TRBJ1-1
v_gene: TRBV25-1
d_gene: NA
abundance: NA
CDR3aa: CASRGGVTEAFF
CDR3nt: TGTGCCAGCCGTGGGGGGGTCACTGAAGCTTTCTTT

j_gene: TRBJ2-4
v_gene: TRBV7-9
d_gene: NA
abundance: NA
CDR3aa: CASSLIAGIAKNIQYF
CDR3nt: TGTGCCAGCAGCTTAATTGCCGGAATAGCCAAAAACATTCAGTACTTC

j_gene: TRBJ1-2
v_gene: TRBV25-1
d_gene: TRBD1
abundance: few
CDR3aa: CASRLGTADGYTF
CDR3nt: TGTGCCAGCAGACTCGGGACAGCCGATGGCTACACCTTC

j_gene: TRBJ2-6
v_gene: TRBV28
d_gene: NA
abundance: NA
CDR3aa: CASSVPGRNSGANVLTF
CDR3nt: TGTGCCAGCAGTGTGCCAGGACGGAACTCTGGGGCCAACGTCCTGACTTTC

j_gene: TRBJ1-2
v_gene: TRBV30
d_gene: NA
abundance: few
CDR3aa: CAWTVHPSNYGYTF
CDR3nt: TGTGCCTGGACCGTACACCCGTCTAACTATGGCTACACCTTC

j_gene: TRBJ1-1
v_gene: TRBV19
d_gene: NA
abundance: few
CDR3aa: CASSTPGQSHTEAFF
CDR3nt: TGTGCCAGTAGTACCCCGGGTCAGAGCCACACTGAAGCTTTCTTT

j_gene: TRBJ1-1
v_gene: TRBV7-2
d_gene: TRBD1
abundance: NA
CDR3aa: CASSAQGGHTNTEAFF
CDR3nt: TGTGCCAGCAGCGCCCAGGGGGGGCACACGAACACTGAAGCTTTCTTT